The entry below describes one T cell receptor beta chain. The source of the sample is a study of blood T cell repertoires in COVID-19. Study summary: From the United States, Italy and Spain came samples of acute and convalescent COVID-19. PBMCs, B-cell-depleted T cells, or T cells provided the cDNA or gDNA that made up the material.

The study drew participants aged roughly 18 to 89 years from roughly 25 US areas. Clinical history reported by participants formed the basis on which cohorts were assigned. V was cut by 3 bases and J by 0 bases, with 9 bases left in between. The CDR3 sequence is 15 residues long. Per the germline V gene, CDR1 is KGHSH and CDR2 is LQKENI. The method was immunoSEQ multiplex PCR; TCRdb's version includes in-frame clones alone and lacks a portion of them. The sample consists of about 290,000 clones, approximately 88% of them appearing once. The clonotype comes from a woman between 40 and 55 years old who had recovered from COVID-19. Sample: PBMCs or T cells enriched from blood (not recorded which). The chain combines TRBV18 with TRBJ1-5, with D uncertain. Written as DNA, the CDR3 is TGTGCCAGCTCACCGGGCCAGAATAGCAATCAGCCCCAGCATTTT. Translated: CASSPGQNSNQPQHF. The variable domain in full, with the rest retrieved from reference TRBV18 and TRBJ1-5, is NAGVMQNPRHLVRRRGQEARLRCSPMKGHSHVYWYRQLPEEGLKFMVYLQKENIIDESGMPKERFSAEFPKEGPSILRIQQVVRGDSAAYFCASSPGQNSNQPQHFGDGTRLSIL.